This T cell receptor beta chain stems from a study of cytomegalovirus exposure and HLA in healthy donors. Findings and caveats of the study: Most subjects' HLA-A and HLA-B alleles were reportedly predicted from TCR beta sequences. Rarity characterized most TCR sequences, yet some public TCRs appeared in many donors. Later analysis placed DRB1 highest and HLA-C lowest in TCR association rates, which differed by HLA locus.

It was with 60 Vbeta and 13 Jbeta primers that the PCR ran. Sequenced by immunoSEQ multiplex PCR; TCRdb stores in-frame clones only, minus some. The table includes approximately 210,000 clones, 79% detected once. Nominally healthy donors were sampled, though unrecorded immune exposures were likely. Concerning this clone itself: The antigen remains unidentified.

This sequence was found in a woman between 45 and 60 years old in good health and CMV-seronegative. Input material: PBMCs.

CDR3 DNA: TGTGCCAGCAGCTTAGGGACAGGGCATGGGTCACCCCTCCACTTT. Amino acid sequence: CASSLGTGHGSPLHF. The rearrangement uses TRBV7-9 and TRBJ1-6; 8 nucleotides agree with TRBD1. The CDR3 totals 15 residues. Germline-derived CDR1 and CDR2 are SEHNR and FQNEAQ (reference sequence). The V gene end was trimmed by 1 base and the J gene end by 10 bases; junction bases not matched to a gene: 6.